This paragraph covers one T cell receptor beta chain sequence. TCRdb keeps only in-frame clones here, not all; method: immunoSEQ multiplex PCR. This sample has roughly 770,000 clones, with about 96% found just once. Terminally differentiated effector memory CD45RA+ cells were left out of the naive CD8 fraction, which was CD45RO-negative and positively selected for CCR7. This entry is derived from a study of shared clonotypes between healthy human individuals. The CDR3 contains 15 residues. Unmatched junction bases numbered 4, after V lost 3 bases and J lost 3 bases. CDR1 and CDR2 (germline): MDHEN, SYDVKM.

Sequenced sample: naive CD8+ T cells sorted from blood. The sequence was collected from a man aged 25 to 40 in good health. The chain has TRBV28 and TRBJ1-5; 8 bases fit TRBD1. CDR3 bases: TGTGCCAGCAGTTTGGACAGGGCGACCAATCAGCCCCAGCATTTT. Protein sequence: CASSLDRATNQPQHF.